The rows below give T cell receptor beta chains drawn from one sample of a study of T-cell memory formation after mild COVID-19. Each CDR3 protein gets one entry after TCRdb re-called the 5' RACE reads with MiXCR. The table shows 470,000 or so distinct CDR3 sequences, with approximately 20% occurring only once. Source material: PBMCs or a T cell subset sorted from them (not recorded which). These receptors were taken from an adult woman who had mild COVID-19 (a few samples of this study predate the infection). Cell type and time point are not known. CDR3s include the opening cysteine and the closing phenylalanine or tryptophan. Fields, in order: D gene, J gene, clone size, V gene, CDR3 DNA, CDR3 protein. The D gene is left open where the match is weak. Size tells how often a clone was seen (once, few, many) or the class of an expanded clone, and some rows leave it out.

d_gene: -
j_gene: TRBJ1-1
abundance: few
v_gene: TRBV7-3
CDR3nt: TGTGCCAGCAGCTTACGGGCGGGAAAGGACACTGAAGCTTTCTTT
CDR3aa: CASSLRAGKDTEAFF

d_gene: -
j_gene: TRBJ2-5
abundance: many
v_gene: TRBV7-2
CDR3nt: TGTGCCAGCAGCTTTGGACAGGGAGGGAGCCAAGAGACCCAGTACTTC
CDR3aa: CASSFGQGGSQETQYF

d_gene: TRBD1
j_gene: TRBJ1-2
abundance: -
v_gene: TRBV20-1
CDR3nt: TGCAGTGCTAGGACAGGGACTGGCCCGAACTATGGCTACACCTTC
CDR3aa: CSARTGTGPNYGYTF

d_gene: -
j_gene: TRBJ2-6
abundance: few
v_gene: TRBV25-1
CDR3nt: TGTGCCAGCCAGCTCTACTCTGGGGCCAACGTCCTGACTTTC
CDR3aa: CASQLYSGANVLTF

d_gene: TRBD1
j_gene: TRBJ1-2
abundance: few
v_gene: TRBV7-2
CDR3nt: TGTGCCAGCAGCTTAGGGGGAGGGGGCAACTATGGCTACACCTTC
CDR3aa: CASSLGGGGNYGYTF

d_gene: TRBD2
j_gene: TRBJ2-7
abundance: many
v_gene: TRBV6-2/TRBV6-3
CDR3nt: TGTGCCAGCAGACCAGAAGCGGGAGGGCCCAGGGAATACGAGCAGTACTTC
CDR3aa: CASRPEAGGPREYEQYF

d_gene: -
j_gene: TRBJ2-7
abundance: few
v_gene: TRBV6-6
CDR3nt: TGTGCCAGCAGCCCATTGGGGGCTACTGTCGATCAGTACTTC
CDR3aa: CASSPLGATVDQYF

d_gene: TRBD1
j_gene: TRBJ2-2
abundance: -
v_gene: TRBV12-3/TRBV12-4
CDR3nt: TGTGCCAGCAGCACCCGGGACAGGGGGCATCGTTCCGGGGAGCTGTTTTTT
CDR3aa: CASSTRDRGHRSGELFF

d_gene: -
j_gene: TRBJ2-7
abundance: few
v_gene: TRBV4-1
CDR3nt: TGCGCCAGCAGCCAACTCCAGGGAGCAAACAGAAATTTCTCCTACGAGCAGTACTTC
CDR3aa: CASSQLQGANRNFSYEQYF

d_gene: -
j_gene: TRBJ2-1
abundance: -
v_gene: TRBV24-1
CDR3nt: TGTGCCACCAGTGACCGAACCAGGGCACAGTATGAGCAGTTCTTC
CDR3aa: CATSDRTRAQYEQFF